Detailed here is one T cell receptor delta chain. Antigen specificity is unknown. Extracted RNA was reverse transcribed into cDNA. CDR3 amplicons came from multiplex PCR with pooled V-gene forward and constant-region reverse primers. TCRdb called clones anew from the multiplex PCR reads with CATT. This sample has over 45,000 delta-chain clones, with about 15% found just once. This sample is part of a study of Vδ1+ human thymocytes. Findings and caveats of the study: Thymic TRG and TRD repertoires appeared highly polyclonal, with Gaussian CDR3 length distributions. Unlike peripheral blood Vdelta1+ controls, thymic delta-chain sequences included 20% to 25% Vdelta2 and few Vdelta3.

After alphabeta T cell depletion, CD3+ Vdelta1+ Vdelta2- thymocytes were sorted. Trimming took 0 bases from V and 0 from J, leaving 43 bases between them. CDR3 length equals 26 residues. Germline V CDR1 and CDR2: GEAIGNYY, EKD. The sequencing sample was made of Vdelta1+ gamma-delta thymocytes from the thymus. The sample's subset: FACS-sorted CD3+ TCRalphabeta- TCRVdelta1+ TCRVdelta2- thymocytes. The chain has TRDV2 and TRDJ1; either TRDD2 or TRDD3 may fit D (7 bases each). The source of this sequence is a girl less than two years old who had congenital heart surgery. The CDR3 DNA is TGTGCCTGTGACACCGCCCCACTCGTTCCTACCCCGGGTAGGATACGTCCGAGGTGGTACACCGATAAACTCATCTTT. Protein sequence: CACDTAPLVPTPGRIRPRWYTDKLIF.